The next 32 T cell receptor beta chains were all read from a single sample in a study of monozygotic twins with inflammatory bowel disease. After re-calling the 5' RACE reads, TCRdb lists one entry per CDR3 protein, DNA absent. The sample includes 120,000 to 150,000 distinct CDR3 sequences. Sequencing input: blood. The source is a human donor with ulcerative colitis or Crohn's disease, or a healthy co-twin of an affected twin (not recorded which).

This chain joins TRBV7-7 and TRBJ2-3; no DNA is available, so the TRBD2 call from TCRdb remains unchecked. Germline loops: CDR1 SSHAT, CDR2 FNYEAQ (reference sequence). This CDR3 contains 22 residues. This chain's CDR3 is CASSLLHSRTSGGSASTDTQYF.

CDR3 loop: CASNQGRRVSPDTQYF. This sequence joins TRBV7-2 and TRBJ2-3; TCRdb calls TRBD2, which cannot be checked without DNA. The germline CDR1 and CDR2 sequences are SGHTA and FQGNSA. The length of the CDR3 is 16 residues.

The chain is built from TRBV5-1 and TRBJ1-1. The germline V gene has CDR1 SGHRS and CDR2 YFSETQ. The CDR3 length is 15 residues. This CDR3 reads CASSLDGGRNSEAFF.

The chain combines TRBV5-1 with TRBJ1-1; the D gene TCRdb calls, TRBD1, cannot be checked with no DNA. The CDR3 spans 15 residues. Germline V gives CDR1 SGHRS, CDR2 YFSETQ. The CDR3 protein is CASSLGQLKNTEAFF.

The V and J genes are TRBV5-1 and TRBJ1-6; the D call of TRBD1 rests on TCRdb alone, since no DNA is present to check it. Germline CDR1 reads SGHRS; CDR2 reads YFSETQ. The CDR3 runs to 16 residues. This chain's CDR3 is CASSGQGALGNSPLHF.

CDR3 amino acids: CASSYMGQDYNEQFF. J is TRBJ2-1 and V is TRBV5-5; the D gene TCRdb calls, TRBD1, cannot be checked with no DNA. This CDR3 region has 15 residues. Germline-derived CDR1 and CDR2 are SGHKS and YYEKEE (reference sequence).

The CDR3 region is CSARGGGDRELGTEAFF. The chain links TRBV20-1 to TRBJ1-1; TCRdb picks TRBD1, but there is no DNA to check that call. Germline CDR1 is DFQATT and CDR2 is SNEGSKA (reference sequence). The CDR3 is 17 amino acids.

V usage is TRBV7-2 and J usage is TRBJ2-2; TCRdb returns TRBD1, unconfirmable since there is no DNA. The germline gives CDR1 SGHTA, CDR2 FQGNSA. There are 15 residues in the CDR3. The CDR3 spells CASSLVTRGLAELFF.

The CDR3 here is CASSGDTGELFF. This chain connects TRBV2 to TRBJ2-2. The CDR3 consists of 12 residues. CDR1 is SNHLY, CDR2 FYNNEI, per germline.

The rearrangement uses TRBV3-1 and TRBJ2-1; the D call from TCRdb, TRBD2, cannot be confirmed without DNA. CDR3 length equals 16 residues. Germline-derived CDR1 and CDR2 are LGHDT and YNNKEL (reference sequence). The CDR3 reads CASSLRTSFRVNEQFF.

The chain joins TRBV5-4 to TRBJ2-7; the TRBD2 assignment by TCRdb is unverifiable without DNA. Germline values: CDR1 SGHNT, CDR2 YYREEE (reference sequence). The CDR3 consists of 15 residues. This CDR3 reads CDSSLAQSGGYEQYF. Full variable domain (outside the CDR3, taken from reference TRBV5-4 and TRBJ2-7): ETGVTQSPTHLIKTRGQQVTLRCSSQSGHNTVSWYQQALGQGPQFIFQYYREEENGRGNFPPRFSGLQFPNYSSELNVNALELDDSALYLCDSSLAQSGGYEQYFGPGTRLTVT.

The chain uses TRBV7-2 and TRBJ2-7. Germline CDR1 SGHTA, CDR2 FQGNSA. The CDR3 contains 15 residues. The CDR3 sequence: CASSAQNGVSYEQYF.

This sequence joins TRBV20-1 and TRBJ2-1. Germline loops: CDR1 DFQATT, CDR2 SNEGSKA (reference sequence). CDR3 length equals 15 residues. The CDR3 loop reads CSARGVGQTYNEQFF.

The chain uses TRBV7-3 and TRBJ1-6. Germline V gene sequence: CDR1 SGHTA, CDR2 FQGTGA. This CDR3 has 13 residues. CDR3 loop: CASSQIINSPLHF.

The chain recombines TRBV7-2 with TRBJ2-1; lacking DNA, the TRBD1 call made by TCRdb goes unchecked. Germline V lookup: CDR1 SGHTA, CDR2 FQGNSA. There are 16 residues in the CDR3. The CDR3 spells CASSLRAGGAQNEQFF.

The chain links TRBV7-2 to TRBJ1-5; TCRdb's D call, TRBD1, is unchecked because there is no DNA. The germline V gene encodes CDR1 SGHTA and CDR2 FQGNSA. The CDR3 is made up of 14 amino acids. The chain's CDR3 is CASSLDSAYQPQHF.

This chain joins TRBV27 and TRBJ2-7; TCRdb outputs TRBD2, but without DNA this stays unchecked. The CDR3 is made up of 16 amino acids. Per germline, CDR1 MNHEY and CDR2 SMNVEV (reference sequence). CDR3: CASSPLPTGNLLEQYF.

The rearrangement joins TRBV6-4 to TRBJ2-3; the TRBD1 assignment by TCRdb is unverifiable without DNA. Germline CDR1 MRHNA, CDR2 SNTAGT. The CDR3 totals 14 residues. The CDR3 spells CASSVAGHTDTQYF.

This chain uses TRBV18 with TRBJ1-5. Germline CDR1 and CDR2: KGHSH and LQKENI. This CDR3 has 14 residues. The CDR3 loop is CASSPVTTDQPQHF.

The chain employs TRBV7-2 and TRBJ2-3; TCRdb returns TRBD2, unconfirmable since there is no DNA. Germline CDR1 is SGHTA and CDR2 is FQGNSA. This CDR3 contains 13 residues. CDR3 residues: CASSPEPGLVGYF.

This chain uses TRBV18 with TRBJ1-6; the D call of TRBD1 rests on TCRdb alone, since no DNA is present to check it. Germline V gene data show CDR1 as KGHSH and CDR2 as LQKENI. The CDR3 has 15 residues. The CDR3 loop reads CASSPVLDRTSPLHF.

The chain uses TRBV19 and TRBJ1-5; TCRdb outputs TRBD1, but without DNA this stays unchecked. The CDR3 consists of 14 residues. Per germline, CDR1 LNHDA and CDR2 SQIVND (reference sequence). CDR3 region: CASRRGPSNQPQHF.

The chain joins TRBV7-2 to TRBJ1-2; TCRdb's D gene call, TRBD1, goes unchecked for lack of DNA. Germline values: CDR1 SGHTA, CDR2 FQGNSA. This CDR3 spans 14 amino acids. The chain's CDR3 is CASSLVPQGRGYTF.

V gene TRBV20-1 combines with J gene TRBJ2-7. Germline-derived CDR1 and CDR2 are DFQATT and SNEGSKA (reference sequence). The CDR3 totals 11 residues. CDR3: CSATTAYEQYF.

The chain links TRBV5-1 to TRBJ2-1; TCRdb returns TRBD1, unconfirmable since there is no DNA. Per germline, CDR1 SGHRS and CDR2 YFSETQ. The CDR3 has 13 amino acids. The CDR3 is CASGRDSYNEQFF.

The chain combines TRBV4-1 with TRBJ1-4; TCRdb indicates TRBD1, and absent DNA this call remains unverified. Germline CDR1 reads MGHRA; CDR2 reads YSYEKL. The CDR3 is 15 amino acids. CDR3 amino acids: CASSRQGVTNEKLFF.

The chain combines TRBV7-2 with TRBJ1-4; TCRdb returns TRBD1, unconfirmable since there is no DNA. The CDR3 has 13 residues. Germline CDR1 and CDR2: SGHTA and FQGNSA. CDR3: CASSAPPRPELFF.

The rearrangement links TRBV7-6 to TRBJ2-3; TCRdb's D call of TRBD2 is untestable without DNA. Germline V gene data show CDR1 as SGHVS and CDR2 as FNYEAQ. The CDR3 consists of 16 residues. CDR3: CANSSLRGQSWDTQYF.

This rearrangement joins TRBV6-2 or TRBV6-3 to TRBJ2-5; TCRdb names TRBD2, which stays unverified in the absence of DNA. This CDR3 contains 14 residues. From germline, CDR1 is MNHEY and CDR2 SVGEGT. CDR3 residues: CASSYGGLAVIEDF.

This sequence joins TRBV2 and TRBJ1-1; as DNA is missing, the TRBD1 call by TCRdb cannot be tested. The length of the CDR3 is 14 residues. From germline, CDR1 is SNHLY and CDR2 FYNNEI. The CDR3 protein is CASSEDRMNTEAFF.

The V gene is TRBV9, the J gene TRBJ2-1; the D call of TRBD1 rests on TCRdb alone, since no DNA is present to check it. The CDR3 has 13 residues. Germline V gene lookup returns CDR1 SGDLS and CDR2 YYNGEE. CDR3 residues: CASSLGTPSGQFF.

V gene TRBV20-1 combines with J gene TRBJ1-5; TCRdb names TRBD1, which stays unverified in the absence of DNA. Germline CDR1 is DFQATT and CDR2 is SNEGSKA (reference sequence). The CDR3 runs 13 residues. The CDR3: CSGRDRVSQPQHF.